Below are 4 T cell receptor beta chains sequenced from a single sample in a study of blood T cell repertoires in COVID-19. This table comes from immunoSEQ multiplex PCR, and its TCRdb copy is limited to in-frame clones, with some not included. The sample holds 250,000 or so clones, 88% seen once. The sample was PBMCs or T cells enriched from blood (not recorded which). The source is a woman between 35 and 50 years old with acute COVID-19.

The gene calls are TRBV19 and TRBJ2-2; a possible D gene is TRBD2 (5 bases). Looked up from germline, CDR1 is LNHDA and CDR2 is SQIVND (reference sequence). The CDR3 sequence is 15 residues long. Trimming left V 3 bases short and J 5 bases short, with 13 bases between. In nucleotides, the CDR3 is TGTGCCAGTAGTATGATTCGGGATGGGACCGGGGAGCTGTTTTTT. Encoded protein: CASSMIRDGTGELFF.

This sequence joins TRBV12-3 or TRBV12-4 and TRBJ2-3; D not resolved. Deletions cut 2 bases from V and 6 bases from J, with 9 bases between. CDR3 length: 13 amino acids. The CDR3 protein is CASSLFLRDTQYF. The CDR3 DNA is TGTGCCAGCAGTTTATTCCTCAGGGATACGCAGTATTTT.

This sequence joins TRBV6-2 or TRBV6-3 and TRBJ2-1, with D possibly matching TRBD1 (6 bases). The CDR3 has 15 amino acids. Per germline, CDR1 MNHEY and CDR2 SVGEGT. Trimming took 4 bases from V and 6 from J, leaving 16 bases between them. The CDR3 DNA reads TGTGCCAGCAGTTCGCAAACACCCAGGGGCAATGAGCAGTTCTTC. Its protein is CASSSQTPRGNEQFF.

The chain has TRBV6-2 or TRBV6-3 and TRBJ1-4; the D gene is possibly TRBD1 (5 bases). The germline V and J ends were trimmed by 4 bases and 4 bases, with 16 bases remaining between them. The CDR3 extends over 16 amino acids. The germline V gene has CDR1 MNHEY and CDR2 SVGEGT. The CDR3 DNA reads TGTGCCAGCAGTTCGGACATCGGGAGACATAATGAAAAACTGTTTTTT. It is translated as CASSSDIGRHNEKLFF.